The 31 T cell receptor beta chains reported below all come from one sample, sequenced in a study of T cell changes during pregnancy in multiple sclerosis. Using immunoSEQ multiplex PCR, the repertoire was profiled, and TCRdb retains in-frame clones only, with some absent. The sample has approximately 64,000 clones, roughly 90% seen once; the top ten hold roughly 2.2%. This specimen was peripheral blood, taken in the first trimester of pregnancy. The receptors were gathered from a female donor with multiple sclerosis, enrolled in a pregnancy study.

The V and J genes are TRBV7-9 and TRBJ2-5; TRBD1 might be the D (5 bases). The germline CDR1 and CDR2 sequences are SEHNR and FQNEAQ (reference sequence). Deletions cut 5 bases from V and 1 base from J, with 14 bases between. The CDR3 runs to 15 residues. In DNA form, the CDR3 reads TGTGCCAGCAGCCGACGGACGGACATCCAAGAGACCCAGTACTTC. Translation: CASSRRTDIQETQYF.

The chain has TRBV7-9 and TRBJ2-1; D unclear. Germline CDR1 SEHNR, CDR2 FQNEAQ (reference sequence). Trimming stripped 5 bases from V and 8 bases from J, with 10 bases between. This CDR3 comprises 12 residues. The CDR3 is CASSPPGDEQFF. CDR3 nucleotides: TGTGCCAGCAGCCCCCCCGGTGATGAGCAGTTCTTC. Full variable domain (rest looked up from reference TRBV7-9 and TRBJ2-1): DTGVSQNPRHKITKRGQNVTFRCDPISEHNRLYWYRQTLGQGPEFLTYFQNEAQLEKSRLLSDRFSAERPKGSFSTLEIQRTEQGDSAMYLCASSPPGDEQFFGPGTRLTVL.

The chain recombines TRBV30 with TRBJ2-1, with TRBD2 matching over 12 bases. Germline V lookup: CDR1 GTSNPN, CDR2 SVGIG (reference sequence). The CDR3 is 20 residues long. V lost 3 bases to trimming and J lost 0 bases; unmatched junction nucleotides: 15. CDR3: CAWRPTGARTSGISYNEQFF. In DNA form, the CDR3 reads TGTGCCTGGAGGCCCACAGGGGCTAGGACTAGCGGGATCTCCTACAATGAGCAGTTCTTC.

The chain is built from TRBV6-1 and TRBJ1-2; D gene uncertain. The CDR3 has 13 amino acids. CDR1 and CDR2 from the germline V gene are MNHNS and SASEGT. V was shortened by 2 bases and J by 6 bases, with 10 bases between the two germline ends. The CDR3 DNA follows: TGTGCCAGCAGTGAAATACATCTCGATGGCTACACCTTC. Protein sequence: CASSEIHLDGYTF.

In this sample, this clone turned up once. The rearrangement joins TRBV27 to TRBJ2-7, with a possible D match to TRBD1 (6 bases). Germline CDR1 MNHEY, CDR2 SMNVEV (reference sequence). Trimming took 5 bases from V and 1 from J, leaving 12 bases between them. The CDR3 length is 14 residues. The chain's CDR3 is CASSSSGTSYEQYF. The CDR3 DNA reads TGTGCCAGCAGTAGTTCCGGGACATCCTACGAGCAGTACTTC.

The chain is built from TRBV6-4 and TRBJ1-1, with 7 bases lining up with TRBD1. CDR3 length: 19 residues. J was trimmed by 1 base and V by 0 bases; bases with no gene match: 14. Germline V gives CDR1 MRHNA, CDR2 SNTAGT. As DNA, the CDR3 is TGTGCCAGCAGTGACTCAAATCGACAGGGTAAGTACCAGAACACTGAAGCTTTCTTT. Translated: CASSDSNRQGKYQNTEAFF.

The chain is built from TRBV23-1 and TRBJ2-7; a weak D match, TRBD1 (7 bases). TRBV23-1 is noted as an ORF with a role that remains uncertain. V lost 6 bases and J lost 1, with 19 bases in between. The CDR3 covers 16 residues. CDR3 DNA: TGCGCCAGCAGCCAGGGGGAGGACACCCCTTCCTACGAGCAGTACTTC. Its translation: CASSQGEDTPSYEQYF.

CDR3 protein: CASSQLFFKAGVGANEQFF. In nucleotides, the CDR3 is TGTGCCAGCAGCCAATTATTCTTTAAAGCGGGAGTAGGTGCCAATGAGCAGTTCTTC. The chain joins TRBV4-2 to TRBJ2-1, with TRBD2 identical over 8 bases. Germline trimming cut 2 bases from V and 6 bases from J; bases unmatched to any gene: 18. Germline values: CDR1 LGHNA, CDR2 YNFKEQ. The CDR3 is 19 amino acids.

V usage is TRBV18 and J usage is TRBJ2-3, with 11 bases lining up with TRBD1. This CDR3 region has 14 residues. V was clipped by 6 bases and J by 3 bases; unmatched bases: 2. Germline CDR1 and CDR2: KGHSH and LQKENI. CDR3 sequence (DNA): TGTGCCAGCTCCGGGACAGGGGGAACAGATACGCAGTATTTT. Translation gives CASSGTGGTDTQYF.

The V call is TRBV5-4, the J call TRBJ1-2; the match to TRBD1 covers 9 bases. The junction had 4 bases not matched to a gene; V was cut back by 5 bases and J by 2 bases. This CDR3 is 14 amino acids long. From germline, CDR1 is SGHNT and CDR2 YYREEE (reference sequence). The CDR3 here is CASRSGQGNYGYTF. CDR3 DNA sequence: TGTGCCAGCAGGTCGGGACAGGGAAACTATGGCTACACCTTC.

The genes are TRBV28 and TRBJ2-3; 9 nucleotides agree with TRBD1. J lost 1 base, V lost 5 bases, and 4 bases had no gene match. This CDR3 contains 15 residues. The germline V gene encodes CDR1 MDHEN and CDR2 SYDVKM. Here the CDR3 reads CASSGQGTGTDTQYF. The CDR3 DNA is TGTGCCAGCAGTGGACAGGGGACCGGCACAGATACGCAGTATTTT.

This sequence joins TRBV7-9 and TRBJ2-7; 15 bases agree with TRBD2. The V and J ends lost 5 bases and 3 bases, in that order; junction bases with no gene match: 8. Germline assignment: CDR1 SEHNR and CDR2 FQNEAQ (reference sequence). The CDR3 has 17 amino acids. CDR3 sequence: CASSPGLAGGNGYEQYF. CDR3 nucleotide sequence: TGTGCCAGCAGCCCCGGACTAGCGGGAGGGAATGGCTACGAGCAGTACTTC.

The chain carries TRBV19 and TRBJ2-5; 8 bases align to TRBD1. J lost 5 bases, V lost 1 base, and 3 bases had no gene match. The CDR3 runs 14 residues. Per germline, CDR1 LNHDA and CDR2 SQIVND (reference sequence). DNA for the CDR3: TGTGCCAGTAGTATAGTGGACAGGGAGGAGACCCAGTACTTC. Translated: CASSIVDREETQYF.

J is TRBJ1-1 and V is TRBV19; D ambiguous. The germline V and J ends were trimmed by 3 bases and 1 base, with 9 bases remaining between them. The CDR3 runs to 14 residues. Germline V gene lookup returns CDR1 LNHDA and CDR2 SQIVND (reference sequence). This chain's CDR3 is CASSIGSPNTEAFF. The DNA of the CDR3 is TGTGCCAGTAGTATCGGTAGCCCGAACACTGAAGCTTTCTTT.

CDR3 in DNA: TGTGCCAGCACCAACGAGGGGACAGGGTTCGAGCAGTACTTC. This sequence encodes CASTNEGTGFEQYF. The rearrangement uses TRBV6-6 and TRBJ2-7, with 9 bases fitting TRBD1. The CDR3 runs to 14 residues. J lost 6 bases, V lost 7 bases, and 10 bases had no gene match. CDR1 and CDR2 from the germline V gene are MNHNY and SVGAGI (reference sequence).

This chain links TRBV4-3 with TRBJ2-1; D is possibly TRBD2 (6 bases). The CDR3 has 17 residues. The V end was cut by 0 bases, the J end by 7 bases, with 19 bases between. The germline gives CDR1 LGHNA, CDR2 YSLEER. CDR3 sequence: CASSQDLPGSSGNEQFF. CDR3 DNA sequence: TGCGCCAGCAGCCAAGATCTCCCCGGGAGCTCGGGGAATGAGCAGTTCTTC.

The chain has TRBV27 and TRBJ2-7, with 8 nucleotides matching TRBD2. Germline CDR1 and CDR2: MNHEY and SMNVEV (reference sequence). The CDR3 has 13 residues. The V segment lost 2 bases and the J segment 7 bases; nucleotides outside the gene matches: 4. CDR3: CASSLLAGVEQYF. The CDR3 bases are TGTGCCAGCAGTTTACTAGCGGGCGTAGAGCAGTACTTC.

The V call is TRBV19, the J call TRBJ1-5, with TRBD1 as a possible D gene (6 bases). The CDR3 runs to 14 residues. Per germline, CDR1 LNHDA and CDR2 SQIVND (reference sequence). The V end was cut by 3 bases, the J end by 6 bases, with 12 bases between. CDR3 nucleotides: TGTGCCAGTAGTATGAGGTCCAGGGGTCAGCCCCAGCATTTT. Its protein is CASSMRSRGQPQHF.

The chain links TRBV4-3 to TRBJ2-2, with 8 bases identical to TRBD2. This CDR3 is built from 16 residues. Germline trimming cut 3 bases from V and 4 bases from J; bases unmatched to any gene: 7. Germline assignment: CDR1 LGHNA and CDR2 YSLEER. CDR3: CASSQGAGAGTGELFF. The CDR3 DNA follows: TGCGCCAGCAGCCAGGGAGCGGGAGCGGGCACCGGGGAGCTGTTTTTT.

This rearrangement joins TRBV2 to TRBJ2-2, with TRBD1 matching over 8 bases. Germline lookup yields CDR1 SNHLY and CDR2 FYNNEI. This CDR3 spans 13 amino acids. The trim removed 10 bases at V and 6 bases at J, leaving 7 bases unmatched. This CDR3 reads CATRTGWAGELFF. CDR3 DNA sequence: TGTGCCACCAGGACAGGGTGGGCCGGGGAGCTGTTTTTT.

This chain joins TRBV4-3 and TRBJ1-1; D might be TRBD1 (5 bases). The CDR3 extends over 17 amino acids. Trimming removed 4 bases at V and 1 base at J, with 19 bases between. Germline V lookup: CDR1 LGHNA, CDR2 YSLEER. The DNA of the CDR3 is TGCGCCAGCAGCCGAGACAGTGTGGGACTTGCGAACACTGAAGCTTTCTTT. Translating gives CASSRDSVGLANTEAFF.

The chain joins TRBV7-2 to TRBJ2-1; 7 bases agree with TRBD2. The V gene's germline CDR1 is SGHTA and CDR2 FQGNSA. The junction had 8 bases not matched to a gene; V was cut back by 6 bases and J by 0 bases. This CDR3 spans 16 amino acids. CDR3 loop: CASSLWGGNSYNEQFF. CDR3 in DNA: TGTGCCAGCAGTCTCTGGGGGGGTAACTCCTACAATGAGCAGTTCTTC. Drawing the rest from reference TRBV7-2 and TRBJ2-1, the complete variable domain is GAGVSQSPSNKVTEKGKDVELRCDPISGHTALYWYRQSLGQGLEFLIYFQGNSAPDKSGLPSDRFSAERTGGSVSTLTIQRTQQEDSAVYLCASSLWGGNSYNEQFFGPGTRLTVL.

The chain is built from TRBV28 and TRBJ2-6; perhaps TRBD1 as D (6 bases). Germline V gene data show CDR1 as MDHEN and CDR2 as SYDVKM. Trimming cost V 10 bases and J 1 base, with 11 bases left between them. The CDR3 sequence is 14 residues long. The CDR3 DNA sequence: TGTGCCACCGGGCAGGGGTCTGGGGCCAACGTCCTGACTTTC. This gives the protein CATGQGSGANVLTF. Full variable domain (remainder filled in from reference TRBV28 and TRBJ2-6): DVKVTQSSRYLVKRTGEKVFLECVQDMDHENMFWYRQDPGLGLRLIYFSYDVKMKEKGDIPEGYSVSREKKERFSLILESASTNQTSMYLCATGQGSGANVLTFGAGSRLTVL.

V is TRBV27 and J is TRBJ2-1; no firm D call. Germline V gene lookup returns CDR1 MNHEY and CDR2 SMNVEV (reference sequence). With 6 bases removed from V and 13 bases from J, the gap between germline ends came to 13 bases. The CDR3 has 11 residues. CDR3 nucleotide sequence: TGTGCCAGCAGCCACCCACATTATCAGTTCTTC. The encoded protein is CASSHPHYQFF.

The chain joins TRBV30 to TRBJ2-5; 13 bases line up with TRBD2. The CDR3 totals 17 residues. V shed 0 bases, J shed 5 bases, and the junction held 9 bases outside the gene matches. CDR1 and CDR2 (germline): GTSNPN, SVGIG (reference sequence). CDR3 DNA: TGTGCCTGGAGTGTAGGAGGACTAGCGGGAGTCGTTGAGACCCAGTACTTC. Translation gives CAWSVGGLAGVVETQYF.

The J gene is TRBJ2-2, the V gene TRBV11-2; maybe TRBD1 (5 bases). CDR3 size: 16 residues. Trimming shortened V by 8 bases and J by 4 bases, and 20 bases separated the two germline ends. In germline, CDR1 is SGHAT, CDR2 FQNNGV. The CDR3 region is CASQGTLQGSTGELFF. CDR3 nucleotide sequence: TGTGCCAGCCAGGGAACCCTGCAGGGCTCCACCGGGGAGCTGTTTTTT.

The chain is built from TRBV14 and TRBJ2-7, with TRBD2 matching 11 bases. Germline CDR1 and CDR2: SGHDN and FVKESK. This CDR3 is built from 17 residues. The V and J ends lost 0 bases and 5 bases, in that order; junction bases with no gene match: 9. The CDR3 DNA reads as TGTGCCAGCAGCCAAGACCCTACTAGCGGGAGTTTGGACGAGCAGTACTTC. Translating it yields CASSQDPTSGSLDEQYF.

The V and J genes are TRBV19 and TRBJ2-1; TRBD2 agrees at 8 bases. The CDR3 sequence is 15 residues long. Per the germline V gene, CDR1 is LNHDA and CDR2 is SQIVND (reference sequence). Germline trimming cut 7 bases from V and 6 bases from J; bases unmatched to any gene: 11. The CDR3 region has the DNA TGTGCCAGTATCGCCGGGACTAGGGTCGTCAATGAGCAGTTCTTC. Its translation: CASIAGTRVVNEQFF.

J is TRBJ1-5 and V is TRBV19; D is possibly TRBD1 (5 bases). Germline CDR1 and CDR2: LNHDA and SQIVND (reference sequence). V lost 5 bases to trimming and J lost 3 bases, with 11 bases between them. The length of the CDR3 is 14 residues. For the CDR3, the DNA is TGTGCCAGTAGTGAAGGGGCCTCCAATCAGCCCCAGCATTTT. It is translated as CASSEGASNQPQHF.

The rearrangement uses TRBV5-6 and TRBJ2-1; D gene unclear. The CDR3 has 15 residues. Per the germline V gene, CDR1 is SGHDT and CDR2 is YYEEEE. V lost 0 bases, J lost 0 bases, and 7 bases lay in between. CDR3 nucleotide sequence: TGTGCCAGCAGCTTGGGACTTAGCTCCTACAATGAGCAGTTCTTC. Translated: CASSLGLSSYNEQFF.

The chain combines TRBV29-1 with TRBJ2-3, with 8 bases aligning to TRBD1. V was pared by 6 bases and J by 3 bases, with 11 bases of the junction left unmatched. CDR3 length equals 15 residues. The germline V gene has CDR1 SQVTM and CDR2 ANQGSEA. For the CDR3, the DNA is TGCAGCGTCAGAGAGGACAGGGCAGTAACAGATACGCAGTATTTT. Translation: CSVREDRAVTDTQYF.